Listed here are 30 T cell receptor beta chains from one sample, sequenced in a study of T cell repertoires in cytomegalovirus infection. Each CDR3 protein gets one entry after TCRdb re-called the reads with MiXCR. The sample yields 340,000 or so distinct CDR3 sequences, 20% to 25% seen once. These receptors' targets are unknown. The specimen comprised cultured PBMCs, sampled from culture after CMV antigen stimulation. Receptors originate from a human donor in good health (CMV status not recorded). Some clones in this sample may be carry-over from other donors' samples.

This clonotype has a single count. A much larger clone differs from this one at a single base, so this may be a read error. The chain employs TRBV12-3 or TRBV12-4 and TRBJ1-2; the match to TRBD1 covers 7 bases. The CDR3 is 16 residues long. The CDR3 reads CVSSSPRDSRNYGYTF. CDR3 bases: TGTGTCAGCAGTTCTCCCCGGGACAGTCGTAACTATGGCTACACCTTC.

This clonotype has only a few counts. CDR3 nucleotide sequence: TGTGCCAGTAGTATGGGACGGTGGATGAACACTGAAGCTTTCTTT. Amino acids: CASSMGRWMNTEAFF. This chain connects TRBV19 to TRBJ1-1; tentatively, D is TRBD1 (5 bases). The CDR3 has 15 residues. V dropped 3 bases and J dropped 0 bases, with 11 bases sitting between them. Germline CDR1 and CDR2: LNHDA and SQIVND (reference sequence). Filled out from reference TRBV19 and TRBJ1-1, the complete variable domain reads DGGITQSPKYLFRKEGQNVTLSCEQNLNHDAMYWYRQDPGQGLRLIYYSQIVNDFQKGDIAEGYSVSREKKESFPLTVTSAQKNPTAFYLCASSMGRWMNTEAFFGQGTRLTVV.

Here the CDR3 DNA reads TGTGCCAGCCAAAAAAGCGGGGCTAGCACAGATACGCAGTATTTT. Its translation is CASQKSGASTDTQYF. The chain carries TRBV19 and TRBJ2-3; 7 bases line up with TRBD2. Germline-derived CDR1 and CDR2 are LNHDA and SQIVND (reference sequence). This CDR3 has 15 residues. V was pared by 9 bases and J by 0 bases, with 9 bases of the junction left unmatched.

The chain has TRBV7-2 and TRBJ1-5; tentatively, D is TRBD1 (5 bases). The CDR3 length is 16 residues. V was pared by 2 bases and J by 5 bases, with 16 bases between. From germline, CDR1 is SGHTA and CDR2 FQGNSA. The CDR3: CASSLTGSRDDQPQHF. The CDR3 DNA reads TGTGCCAGCAGCTTAACCGGGTCACGGGACGATCAGCCCCAGCATTTT.

CDR3 loop: CASSWSGRGTDTQYF. The CDR3 DNA sequence: TGTGCCAGCAGCTGGAGCGGGAGAGGGACAGATACGCAGTATTTT. The V and J genes are TRBV7-2 and TRBJ2-3; 8 bases match TRBD2. V dropped 4 bases and J dropped 3; count of bases not matched to a gene: 6. The CDR3 consists of 15 residues. The germline V gene encodes CDR1 SGHTA and CDR2 FQGNSA.

The V call is TRBV7-8, the J call TRBJ1-1, with D uncertain. Trimming stripped 3 bases from V and 8 bases from J, with 4 bases between. The germline gives CDR1 SGHVS, CDR2 FQNEAQ. The CDR3 extends over 10 amino acids. The CDR3 sequence: CASSFREAFF. In DNA, the CDR3 is TGTGCCAGCAGCTTTCGGGAAGCTTTCTTT.

The V call is TRBV19, the J call TRBJ2-5, with 7 bases identical to TRBD1. The CDR3 spans 13 residues. Trimming took 5 bases from V and 4 from J; bases not matched to a gene: 4. CDR1 LNHDA and CDR2 SQIVND come from the germline V gene (reference sequence). CDR3 region: CASSPNRGETQYF. The CDR3 DNA reads TGTGCCAGTAGTCCGAACAGGGGAGAGACCCAGTACTTC.

This clonotype was detected many times. The chain employs TRBV11-2 and TRBJ2-5; no clear D gene. V was cut by 2 bases and J by 2 bases, with 15 bases left in between. This CDR3 region has 16 residues. CDR1 and CDR2 (germline): SGHAT, FQNNGV. CDR3 nucleotide sequence: TGTGCCAGCAGCTTAACTGCATACCGGATGCAAGAGACCCAGTACTTC. The encoded protein is CASSLTAYRMQETQYF. Full variable domain (missing parts from reference TRBV11-2 and TRBJ2-5): EAGVAQSPRYKIIEKRQSVAFWCNPISGHATLYWYQQILGQGPKLLIQFQNNGVVDDSQLPKDRFSAERLKGVDSTLKIQPAKLEDSAVYLCASSLTAYRMQETQYFGPGTRLLVL.

This clonotype was counted between two and nine times. This chain joins TRBV6-2 or TRBV6-3 and TRBJ2-1; 10 bases are a match to TRBD2. Trimming cost V 4 bases and J 8 bases; bases outside gene matches: 8. This CDR3 contains 15 residues. Per germline, CDR1 MNHEY and CDR2 SVGEGT. The CDR3 region is CASSSPGLAEHEQFF. In DNA form, the CDR3 reads TGTGCCAGCAGTTCCCCCGGACTAGCGGAGCATGAGCAGTTCTTC.

The chain carries TRBV28 and TRBJ1-3; the D gene is possibly TRBD1 (5 bases). Germline CDR1 reads MDHEN; CDR2 reads SYDVKM. The V and J ends lost 5 bases and 0 bases respectively, with 14 bases between them. This CDR3 has 16 amino acids. The CDR3 loop reads CASSRRDYNSGNTIYF. CDR3 DNA sequence: TGTGCCAGCAGTCGCCGGGACTACAACTCTGGAAACACCATATATTTT.

The V gene is TRBV20-1, the J gene TRBJ2-3; the match to TRBD1 covers 7 bases. Unmatched junction bases numbered 12, after V lost 6 bases and J lost 3 bases. The CDR3 runs 15 residues. The germline V gene encodes CDR1 DFQATT and CDR2 SNEGSKA (reference sequence). The CDR3 here is CSALSPQGRTDTQYF. Here the CDR3 DNA reads TGCAGTGCCCTAAGTCCACAGGGGCGGACAGATACGCAGTATTTT.

The chain has TRBV6-7 and TRBJ1-4; no clear D gene. TRBV6-7 falls under the ORF class, with uncertain function. The CDR3 length is 18 residues. Between the trimmed V and J ends, which lost 2 bases and 1 base, there was a span of 17 bases. CDR3 bases: TGTGCCAGCAGTTACGCCCGTGGGCGTCCGATAACTAATGAAAAACTGTTTTTT. Translation: CASSYARGRPITNEKLFF.

This clonotype was picked up many times. V is TRBV7-2 and J is TRBJ2-1; 10 bases match TRBD2. V lost 5 bases and J lost 3; bases outside the gene matches: 4. The CDR3 contains 15 residues. Germline CDR1 is SGHTA and CDR2 is FQGNSA. The CDR3 here is CASSDTSGNYNEQFF. As DNA, the CDR3 is TGTGCCAGCAGCGATACTAGCGGGAACTACAATGAGCAGTTCTTC.

The chain employs TRBV4-1 and TRBJ2-2; 10 bases are shared with TRBD2. V trimming: 3 bases; J trimming: 7 bases; junction bases outside the gene matches: 11. The germline gives CDR1 MGHRA, CDR2 YSYEKL. The CDR3 sequence is 17 residues long. The CDR3 DNA reads as TGCGCCAGCAGCCATCACCGAGCGGGAGGGCGCGACGGGGAGCTGTTTTTT. It is translated as CASSHHRAGGRDGELFF.

V is TRBV19 and J is TRBJ2-5; perhaps TRBD1 as D (6 bases). The CDR3 sequence is 15 residues long. Looked up from germline, CDR1 is LNHDA and CDR2 is SQIVND (reference sequence). Trimming pared 5 bases from V and 1 base from J, leaving 14 bases between. CDR3 DNA sequence: TGTGCCAGTAGTCCCGGGACAAACCTCCAAGAGACCCAGTACTTC. This translates into CASSPGTNLQETQYF.

V usage is TRBV12-3 or TRBV12-4 and J usage is TRBJ1-6, with unresolved D. The CDR3 covers 16 residues. The germline V and J ends were trimmed by 8 bases and 8 bases, with 22 bases remaining between them. CDR3 amino acids: CASRRGRGVRDSPLHF. In DNA, the CDR3 is TGTGCCAGCCGAAGAGGGCGAGGAGTGAGGGATTCACCCCTCCACTTT.

This chain uses TRBV4-3 with TRBJ1-2, with 8 positions matching TRBD1. V dropped 4 bases and J dropped 4; count of bases not matched to a gene: 14. The CDR3 loop spans 17 amino acids. Germline assignment: CDR1 LGHNA and CDR2 YSLEER. CDR3 region: CASSPLLGQGRIYGYTF. The DNA for the CDR3 is TGCGCCAGCAGCCCCCTCCTAGGACAGGGTAGAATCTATGGCTACACCTTC.

The rearrangement links TRBV10-2 to TRBJ2-1; 9 bases agree with TRBD2. From germline, CDR1 is WSHSY and CDR2 SAAADI. This CDR3 region has 16 residues. Trimming cost V 3 bases and J 3 bases; bases outside gene matches: 6. The DNA for the CDR3 is TGCGCCAGCAGTGACAATAGCGGGAGAGGCTACAATGAGCAGTTCTTC. It encodes CASSDNSGRGYNEQFF.

This clonotype was counted at least ten times. The gene calls are TRBV7-2 and TRBJ2-3; D not certain. Deletions cut 3 bases from V and 1 base from J, with 11 bases between. Per the germline V gene, CDR1 is SGHTA and CDR2 is FQGNSA. The CDR3 runs 15 residues. The CDR3 region has the DNA TGTGCCAGCAGCTTCCGTCACAGCGGCACAGATACGCAGTATTTT. Protein product: CASSFRHSGTDTQYF.

A few counts support this clonotype. The J gene is TRBJ1-5, the V gene TRBV20-1, with D tentatively TRBD1 (5 bases). The CDR3 has 13 residues. Germline V gene sequence: CDR1 DFQATT, CDR2 SNEGSKA (reference sequence). V was pared by 4 bases and J by 4 bases, with 11 bases between. The CDR3 bases are TGCAGTGCTATCCGGGACGCTAATCAGCCCCAGCATTTT. It encodes CSAIRDANQPQHF.

There are a few counts of this clonotype. This chain joins TRBV27 and TRBJ2-5, with D uncertain. This CDR3 has 12 residues. Germline CDR1 is MNHEY and CDR2 is SMNVEV (reference sequence). V was pared by 4 bases and J by 5 bases, with 8 bases between. The CDR3 coding sequence is TGTGCCAGCAGTTCGGCAAGTGAGACCCAGTACTTC. It yields the protein CASSSASETQYF.

This clonotype was observed many times. The rearrangement uses TRBV7-2 and TRBJ2-6, with 8 bases lining up with TRBD1. Trimming removed 5 bases from V and 2 bases from J; junction bases left unmatched: 11. This CDR3 is 18 amino acids long. CDR1 is SGHTA, CDR2 FQGNSA, per germline. CDR3 nucleotide sequence: TGTGCCAGCAGCCACCGGGACAGGAACGTGCCTGGGGCCAACGTCCTGACTTTC. Translation gives CASSHRDRNVPGANVLTF.

This clonotype appeared a single time. The chain is built from TRBV14 and TRBJ1-4; no clear D gene. Germline V gene lookup returns CDR1 SGHDN and CDR2 FVKESK. CDR3 size: 13 residues. V was cut by 4 bases and J by 5 bases, with 8 bases left in between. The CDR3 DNA follows: TGTGCCAGCAGCCTTAGGAGGAATGAAAAACTGTTTTTT. It encodes CASSLRRNEKLFF.

The chain uses TRBV7-9 and TRBJ2-7; D call uncertain. From germline, CDR1 is SEHNR and CDR2 FQNEAQ (reference sequence). This CDR3 comprises 13 residues. V lost 6 bases and J 6 bases, leaving 15 bases between the germline ends. CDR3 in DNA: TGTGCCAGCAGGGGTCAGGACCTGAGCGAGCAGTACTTC. Protein: CASRGQDLSEQYF.

The chain employs TRBV28 and TRBJ1-2; 8 bases align to TRBD1. The CDR3 consists of 13 residues. J was trimmed by 3 bases and V by 6 bases; bases with no gene match: 3. The germline CDR1 and CDR2 sequences are MDHEN and SYDVKM. CDR3 DNA sequence: TGTGCCAGCAGGACAGGGGTGGACTATGGCTACACCTTC. Protein product: CASRTGVDYGYTF.

The chain is built from TRBV28 and TRBJ2-7; TRBD2 agrees at 13 bases. This CDR3 is built from 17 residues. Unmatched junction bases numbered 7, after V lost 4 bases and J lost 1 base. Germline CDR1 reads MDHEN; CDR2 reads SYDVKM. The DNA of the CDR3 is TGTGCCAGCAGTTCGCCGGGACTAGCGGGGAATTCCTACGAGCAGTACTTC. Amino acids: CASSSPGLAGNSYEQYF. Full variable domain (missing parts from reference TRBV28 and TRBJ2-7): DVKVTQSSRYLVKRTGEKVFLECVQDMDHENMFWYRQDPGLGLRLIYFSYDVKMKEKGDIPEGYSVSREKKERFSLILESASTNQTSMYLCASSSPGLAGNSYEQYFGPGTRLTVT.

The rearrangement joins TRBV4-1 to TRBJ1-2, with TRBD1 as a possible D gene (6 bases). Per germline, CDR1 MGHRA and CDR2 YSYEKL. The CDR3 consists of 12 residues. V was cut by 1 base and J by 13 bases, with 13 bases left in between. Here the CDR3 reads CASSQVSRGCTF. CDR3 in DNA: TGCGCCAGCAGCCAAGTTTCCAGGGGTTGCACCTTC.

Worth noting for this clonotype: Possible read error: a much larger clone is one base away. This chain uses TRBV7-3 with TRBJ2-3; 7 nucleotides agree with TRBD2. CDR1 is SGHTA and CDR2 is FQGTGA in the germline V gene. CDR3 size: 16 residues. The CDR3 loop reads CASSLTRTSVSDRQYF. DNA for the CDR3: TGTGCCAGCAGCTTAACGCGGACTAGTGTGTCTGATAGGCAGTATTTT. Combining the CDR3 with reference TRBV7-3 and TRBJ2-3 gives the whole variable domain GAGVSQTPSNKVTEKGKYVELRCDPISGHTALYWYRQSLGQGPEFLIYFQGTGAADDSGLPNDRFFAVRPEGSVSTLKIQRTERGDSAVYLCASSLTRTSVSDRQYFGPGTRLTVL.

This clonotype was detected a few times. The V and J genes are TRBV29-1 and TRBJ2-2; D remains ambiguous. This CDR3 is 12 amino acids long. Germline lookup yields CDR1 SQVTM and CDR2 ANQGSEA. The germline V and J ends were trimmed by 6 bases and 0 bases, with 5 bases remaining between them. This chain's CDR3 is CSVPSNTGELFF. CDR3 DNA: TGCAGCGTCCCATCGAACACCGGGGAGCTGTTTTTT.

V is TRBV7-8 and J is TRBJ2-4; TRBD1 agrees at 7 bases. Germline CDR1 and CDR2: SGHVS and FQNEAQ. Trimming at V came to 3 bases and at J to 2 bases, leaving 10 bases not matched to a gene. The CDR3 loop spans 17 amino acids. In DNA form, the CDR3 reads TGTGCCAGCAGCTTCGGTTACAGGGGATCGCCCAAAAACATTCAGTACTTC. As protein: CASSFGYRGSPKNIQYF.